Listed below are T cell receptor beta chains from one sample, sequenced in a study of CD8+ T cells in alopecia areata. Sequencing used immunoSEQ multiplex PCR; TCRdb keeps in-frame clones, though not all of them. The data contain 100,000 to 150,000 clones, under 40% of them seen just once; the ten biggest clones take up approximately 2.8%. The sequenced sample was CD4+ T cells sorted from blood. Receptors were obtained from a human donor with alopecia areata. Both conserved end residues are part of each CDR3. A D gene is named only where the DNA matches it firmly. Size is stated for part of the rows, as once, few or many counts, or as a class when the clone is expanded.

d_call	j_call	clone_size	v_call	cdr3_aa	cdr3_nt
.	TRBJ2-5	.	TRBV5-4	CASSLGTGSTQETQYF	TGTGCCAGCAGCTTGGGTACAGGGTCTACGCAAGAGACCCAGTACTTC
.	TRBJ1-2	few	TRBV18	CASSRGDTNYGYTF	TGTGCCAGCTCCCGGGGAGATACTAACTATGGCTACACCTTC
.	TRBJ1-1	.	TRBV28	CASSLSREAFF	TGTGCCAGCAGTTTATCCCGTGAAGCTTTCTTT
.	TRBJ2-5	.	TRBV5-1	CASSSQGTQYF	TGCGCCAGCAGCTCACAGGGGACCCAGTACTTC
.	TRBJ2-3	few	TRBV2	CATTFSDTQYF	TGTGCCACGACCTTTTCCGATACGCAGTATTTT
.	TRBJ1-2	.	TRBV30	CASIGGRGSRNYGYTF	TGTGCCTCAATAGGGGGGCGCGGGAGCAGAAACTATGGCTACACCTTC
TRBD2	TRBJ2-1	.	TRBV6-5	CASSYVASGRLNEQFF	TGTGCCAGCAGTTACGTGGCTAGCGGGAGACTAAATGAGCAGTTCTTC
.	TRBJ1-1	.	TRBV30	CAWGQSNTEAFF	TGTGCCTGGGGACAGTCGAACACTGAAGCTTTCTTT
TRBD1	TRBJ1-1	few	TRBV6-5	CAISDREGAEAFF	TGTGCCATCAGTGACAGGGAGGGCGCTGAAGCTTTCTTT
TRBD2	TRBJ2-2	once	TRBV5-1	CASSFLAENTGELFF	TGCGCCAGCAGCTTCCTAGCGGAGAACACCGGGGAGCTGTTTTTT
.	TRBJ2-2	few	TRBV5-1	CASSLGPLLYTGELFF	TGCGCCAGCAGCTTGGGGCCCCTACTATACACCGGGGAGCTGTTTTTT
.	TRBJ2-7	.	TRBV27	CASSLWGYEQYF	TGTGCCAGCAGTTTATGGGGTTACGAGCAGTACTTC
TRBD1	TRBJ1-1	.	TRBV29-1	CSVAGQRNTEAFF	TGCAGCGTTGCGGGACAGCGGAACACTGAAGCTTTCTTT
TRBD1	TRBJ2-3	few	TRBV29-1	CSVEGQGISTDTQYF	TGCAGCGTTGAGGGACAGGGAATTTCCACAGATACGCAGTATTTT
.	TRBJ2-2	.	TRBV6-5	CASRGGSGGTGELFF	TGTGCCAGCAGAGGAGGGAGCGGAGGTACCGGGGAGCTGTTTTTT
.	TRBJ2-2	.	TRBV29-1	CSFRGGTGELFF	TGCAGCTTCAGGGGTGGCACCGGGGAGCTGTTTTTT
.	TRBJ2-5	.	TRBV29-1	CSVGGTPQETQYF	TGCAGCGTTGGAGGGACACCACAAGAGACCCAGTACTTC
.	TRBJ1-1	.	TRBV27	CASRWQGNTEAFF	TGTGCCAGCAGATGGCAGGGGAACACTGAAGCTTTCTTT
.	TRBJ1-6	few	TRBV29-1	CSVGTTEGSPLHF	TGCAGCGTCGGTACTACCGAAGGGTCACCCCTCCACTTT
TRBD1	TRBJ1-1	.	TRBV30	CAWTGTGVFEAFF	TGTGCCTGGACCGGGACAGGAGTCTTTGAAGCTTTCTTT
.	TRBJ1-4	.	TRBV30	CAWSFWGVTNEKLFF	TGTGCCTGGAGTTTTTGGGGAGTCACTAATGAAAAACTGTTTTTT
.	TRBJ2-7	few	TRBV7-9	CASSLEAGRAYEQYF	TGTGCCAGCAGCTTAGAGGCAGGGCGTGCCTACGAGCAGTACTTC
TRBD2	TRBJ2-2	.	TRBV7-3	CASSSGLTSGMAGELFF	TGTGCCAGCAGCTCGGGGTTAACTAGCGGGATGGCCGGGGAGCTGTTTTTT
.	TRBJ1-1	.	TRBV29-1	CSAGLGRTEAFF	TGCAGCGCCGGGTTGGGTAGAACTGAAGCTTTCTTT
.	TRBJ2-5	.	TRBV7-2	CASSLDNSETQYF	TGTGCCAGCAGCTTAGACAACTCGGAGACCCAGTACTTC
TRBD1	TRBJ1-2	once	TRBV7-2	CASRPTGTGGGYTF	TGTGCCAGCAGGCCAACCGGGACAGGGGGCGGCTACACCTTC
TRBD1	TRBJ2-5	.	TRBV11-3	CASSPPWGGQGQETQYF	TGTGCCAGCAGCCCCCCCTGGGGCGGACAGGGGCAAGAGACCCAGTACTTC
.	TRBJ1-1	.	TRBV29-1	CSVGFLGNTEAFF	TGCAGCGTGGGCTTCCTGGGGAACACTGAAGCTTTCTTT
.	TRBJ2-7	.	TRBV7-9	CASSSTTGSYEQYF	TGTGCCAGCAGCTCTACGACTGGCTCCTACGAGCAGTACTTC
.	TRBJ2-7	.	TRBV11-1	CASSQKNYEQYF	TGTGCCAGCAGCCAGAAAAACTACGAGCAGTACTTC
TRBD2	TRBJ2-2	.	TRBV11-3	CASSLGLAGANTGELFF	TGTGCCAGCAGCTTAGGTCTAGCGGGAGCGAACACCGGGGAGCTGTTTTTT
.	TRBJ2-3	.	TRBV5-1	CASSPFTGNPDTQYF	TGCGCCAGCAGCCCCTTTACAGGGAACCCAGATACGCAGTATTTT
.	TRBJ2-3	.	TRBV5-1	CASSWQASGDTQYF	TGCGCCAGCAGTTGGCAGGCCAGCGGAGATACGCAGTATTTT
.	TRBJ2-3	.	TRBV7-9	CASSLGDTDTQYF	TGTGCCAGCAGCTTGGGGGACACAGATACGCAGTATTTT
TRBD1	TRBJ1-4	.	TRBV29-1	CSIRQGNEKLFF	TGCAGCATCCGACAGGGTAATGAAAAACTGTTTTTT
.	TRBJ1-6	.	TRBV19	CASSGSRNSPLHF	TGTGCCAGTAGTGGTAGCAGAAATTCACCCCTCCACTTT
TRBD1	TRBJ1-5	.	TRBV18	CASSLQTGPSNQPQHF	TGTGCCAGCTCCCTTCAGACAGGGCCTTCCAATCAGCCCCAGCATTTT
TRBD1	TRBJ2-1	.	TRBV5-1	CASSFNQGAGNEQFF	TGCGCCAGCAGCTTTAACCAGGGGGCCGGCAATGAGCAGTTCTTC
.	TRBJ2-3	few	TRBV29-1	CSGRLGATDTQYF	TGCAGCGGAAGACTAGGGGCCACAGATACGCAGTATTTT
.	TRBJ1-1	.	TRBV29-1	CSAIWNTEAFF	TGCAGCGCTATTTGGAACACTGAAGCTTTCTTT
TRBD2	TRBJ2-5	.	TRBV11-2	CASSSYGLADQETQYF	TGTGCCAGCAGCTCCTACGGACTAGCGGACCAAGAGACCCAGTACTTC
TRBD2	TRBJ2-7	few	TRBV29-1	CSVVTVGLAGGEQYF	TGCAGCGTTGTCACTGTGGGACTAGCGGGAGGGGAGCAGTACTTC
TRBD1	TRBJ2-7	few	TRBV9	CASSVGTGGFYEQYF	TGTGCCAGCAGCGTAGGGACAGGGGGTTTCTACGAGCAGTACTTC
.	TRBJ1-2	.	TRBV25-1	CASSEYWPSAGYTF	TGTGCCAGCAGTGAATACTGGCCCTCTGCGGGCTACACCTTC
.	TRBJ1-1	.	TRBV7-2	CASSSMNTEAFF	TGTGCCAGCAGCTCCATGAACACTGAAGCTTTCTTT
.	TRBJ2-7	medium-sized	TRBV18	CASSPPAGASYEQYF	TGTGCCAGCTCACCACCCGCGGGTGCCTCCTACGAGCAGTACTTC